A selection of T cell receptor beta chains follows, all from one sample in a study of T-cell memory formation after mild COVID-19. Via MiXCR, TCRdb re-called the 5' RACE reads, giving one row per CDR3 protein. This sample has some 600,000 distinct CDR3 sequences; roughly 17% occur once, and the top ten carry roughly 8%. The sequenced sample consisted of PBMCs or a T cell subset sorted from them (not recorded which). The receptors come from an adult woman who had mild COVID-19 (a few samples of this study predate the infection). Cell type and time point are not known. The CDR3 runs from the conserved cysteine through the conserved F or W. The D gene is left open where the match is weak. Part of the rows lack a size; the others show once, few, many or a class for expanded clones.

d_gene	abundance	v_gene	j_gene	CDR3nt	CDR3aa
-	few	TRBV20-1	TRBJ2-7	TGCAGTGCTAGGCCCCTATCCACCTACGAGCAGTACTTC	CSARPLSTYEQYF
TRBD1	-	TRBV5-6	TRBJ2-1	TGTGCCAGCAGCTGGGGGACAGGGGAAGATGAGCAGTTCTTC	CASSWGTGEDEQFF
-	many	TRBV6-6	TRBJ1-3	TGTGCCAGCAGTTATACGAACACGGCGAGCTCTGGAAACACCATATATTTT	CASSYTNTASSGNTIYF
-	-	TRBV3-1	TRBJ2-3	TGTGCCAGCAGCCATTTTTCGGACGGGGGCACAGATACGCAGTATTTT	CASSHFSDGGTDTQYF
-	-	TRBV4-1	TRBJ2-3	TGCGCCAGCAGCCCCCGGGACGGATCTACCACAGATACGCAGTATTTT	CASSPRDGSTTDTQYF
TRBD2	-	TRBV20-1	TRBJ2-7	TGCAGTGCTAGAAGGGCTAGCGGGGGGAAAAACGAGCAGTACTTC	CSARRASGGKNEQYF
-	-	TRBV7-2	TRBJ1-5	TGTGCCAGCAGGCCCGAGCCAGGAAATCAGCCCCAGCATTTT	CASRPEPGNQPQHF
-	-	TRBV5-4	TRBJ1-2	TGTGCCAGCAGCCATGCTGGGGCTAACTATGGCTACACCTTC	CASSHAGANYGYTF
TRBD2	few	TRBV30	TRBJ2-3	TGTGCCTGGAGTGTACTCTGGGGAGGGAGCACAGATACGCAGTATTTT	CAWSVLWGGSTDTQYF
-	few	TRBV5-5	TRBJ1-5	TGTGCCAGCAGCTGGACAGCCTATCAGCCCCAGCATTTT	CASSWTAYQPQHF
-	-	TRBV20-1	TRBJ2-3	TGCAGTGCTAGAGATCTCGGAACGGGAGTTACAGATACGCAGTATTTT	CSARDLGTGVTDTQYF
TRBD1	-	TRBV18	TRBJ1-1	TGTGCCAGCTCACCGACGGGGACAGGGGTGAACACTGAAGCTTTCTTT	CASSPTGTGVNTEAFF
-	-	TRBV6-5	TRBJ1-2	TGTGCCAGCAGTTACTCGATCGGGCAGTATGGCTACACCTTC	CASSYSIGQYGYTF
-	few	TRBV7-2	TRBJ1-5	TGTGCCAGCAGCTTATCGGGACTCCAAACCCCCCAGCATTTT	CASSLSGLQTPQHF
-	-	TRBV29-1	TRBJ1-2	TGCAGCGTTGAACAAACAGGGTATCGATATGGCTACACCTTC	CSVEQTGYRYGYTF
TRBD1	-	TRBV9	TRBJ1-2	TGTGCCAGCAGCGTGACAGGGTATGGCTACACCTTC	CASSVTGYGYTF
TRBD2	-	TRBV7-3	TRBJ2-1	TGTGCCAGCAGCACTAGCGGGAGGGCCCTCAATGAGCAGTTCTTC	CASSTSGRALNEQFF
-	few	TRBV28	TRBJ2-2	TGTGCCAGCAGTCTCCAAGGGCTTGACGGGGAGCTGTTTTTT	CASSLQGLDGELFF
TRBD1	-	TRBV19	TRBJ2-7	TGTGCCAGTAGTCCACCGGGACAGAGAACCTACGAGCAGTACTTC	CASSPPGQRTYEQYF
-	many	TRBV11-2	TRBJ2-3	TGTGCCAGCAGATTAAGGGGAATTCTTGGCACAGATACGCAGTATTTT	CASRLRGILGTDTQYF
TRBD2	few	TRBV24-1	TRBJ2-2	TGTGCCACCAGTGACGGGGGACTAGCGGGTACCGGGGAGCTGTTTTTT	CATSDGGLAGTGELFF
-	-	TRBV20-1	TRBJ2-6	TGCAGTGCGAGGGGTCCAACGATCTCTGGGGCCAACGTCCTGACTTTC	CSARGPTISGANVLTF
-	-	TRBV15	TRBJ2-3	TGTGCCACCAGCAGAGAAGGAGGGGCAGATACGCAGTATTTT	CATSREGGADTQYF
-	few	TRBV7-3	TRBJ2-2	TGTGCCAGCAGCTCAGATGTGGGGGTCGGGGAGCTGTTTTTT	CASSSDVGVGELFF
-	few	TRBV20-1	TRBJ2-4	TGCAGTGCTAGAGATGGTTACAGGGTGGCCAAAAACATTCAGTACTTC	CSARDGYRVAKNIQYF
-	-	TRBV6-5	TRBJ2-2	TGTGCCAGCAGTACCTCAACCGGGGGTGCGAACACCGGGGAGCTGTTTTTT	CASSTSTGGANTGELFF
TRBD1	-	TRBV24-1	TRBJ1-1	TGTGCCACCAGTGGGGGGGGACAGGGAATCCCTGAAGCTTTCTTT	CATSGGGQGIPEAFF
TRBD1	-	TRBV7-2	TRBJ1-2	TGTGCCAGCAGCTTAGGCTCGGGACAGGCTATCTATGGCTACACCTTC	CASSLGSGQAIYGYTF
-	few	TRBV7-9	TRBJ2-2	TGTGCCAGCAGCTTCGCTAGCACCGGGGAGCTGTTTTTT	CASSFASTGELFF
-	few	TRBV9	TRBJ1-1	TGTGCCAGCAGCGGAGGGGACAACACTGAAGCTTTCTTT	CASSGGDNTEAFF
TRBD1	-	TRBV5-5	TRBJ1-5	TGTGCCAGCAGAGACCGGACAGGTCATTATTGCAATCAGCCCCAGCATTTT	CASRDRTGHYCNQPQHF
-	few	TRBV20-1	TRBJ1-6	TGCAGTGCTAGGGGGACACTAAATTCACCCCTCCACTTT	CSARGTLNSPLHF
TRBD2	few	TRBV7-9	TRBJ2-1	TGTGCCAGCAGCGGCCGGCGGGAGGGACCATACAATGAGCAGTTCTTC	CASSGRREGPYNEQFF
-	-	TRBV20-1	TRBJ2-5	TGCAGTGCTAGACGAGGGATCCAAGAGACCCAGTACTTC	CSARRGIQETQYF
-	few	TRBV4-2	TRBJ2-3	TGTGCCAGCAGCCAAGGTGGGAGAGGCGGAGATACGCAGTATTTT	CASSQGGRGGDTQYF
-	many	TRBV29-1	TRBJ2-7	TGCAGCGTTGAGGATACTAAAAAGGTGCCCTACGAGCAGTACTTC	CSVEDTKKVPYEQYF
-	-	TRBV10-3	TRBJ2-7	TGTGCCACAGGGGACTGGGAAGTTTCCTACGAGCAGTACTTC	CATGDWEVSYEQYF
-	few	TRBV27	TRBJ2-2	TGTGCCAGCAGTTTATTGTCCAGGCAAGGCACCGGGGAGCTGTTTTTT	CASSLLSRQGTGELFF
-	few	TRBV5-6	TRBJ2-1	TGTGCCAGCAGCTCTGCCCGAACGGAGGACAATGAGCAGTTCTTC	CASSSARTEDNEQFF
-	few	TRBV3-1	TRBJ2-6	TGTGCCAGCAGCCAAGTCCTGATCTCTGGGGCCAACGTCCTGACTTTC	CASSQVLISGANVLTF
-	few	TRBV5-1	TRBJ2-7	TGCGCCAGCAGCTTGGACAGCGATTCCTACGAGCAGTACTTC	CASSLDSDSYEQYF
-	few	TRBV7-3	TRBJ2-2	TGTGCCAGCAGCCCCGGGGAGCGACTTAAAAACACCGGGGAGCTGTTTTTT	CASSPGERLKNTGELFF
-	many	TRBV12-3/TRBV12-4	TRBJ1-2	TGTGCCAGCAGTTTAAACTATGGCTACACCTTC	CASSLNYGYTF
TRBD1	-	TRBV12-3/TRBV12-4	TRBJ1-5	TGTGCCAGCAGTAGGGGACAGCCACTTAATCAGCCCCAGCATTTT	CASSRGQPLNQPQHF
TRBD1	-	TRBV29-1	TRBJ2-7	TGCAGCGTTGAACCCCCGGGACAGGGGAAGTACGAGCAGTACTTC	CSVEPPGQGKYEQYF
TRBD1	-	TRBV9	TRBJ2-1	TGTGCCAGCAGCGTAGTCGGGACAGGGAGAAACTACAATGAGCAGTTCTTC	CASSVVGTGRNYNEQFF
-	few	TRBV12-3/TRBV12-4	TRBJ1-5	TGTGCCAGCAGACCAGGGAAGGTAGGAAATCAGCCCCAGCATTTT	CASRPGKVGNQPQHF
TRBD2	-	TRBV5-4	TRBJ2-3	TGTGCCACTTCTAGCGGTACTCACGATACGCAGTATTTT	CATSSGTHDTQYF
TRBD2	few	TRBV4-1	TRBJ2-1	TGCGCCGCAGGCGGGCGGGGGAGCTCCTACAATGAGCAGTTCTTC	CAAGGRGSSYNEQFF
-	-	TRBV12-3/TRBV12-4	TRBJ2-1	TGTGCCAGCAGTTTAACCCAAAACGGTGGATCAGAGCAGTTCTTC	CASSLTQNGGSEQFF
TRBD1	few	TRBV6-5	TRBJ2-7	TGTGCCAGCAGTTTTTACAGGGGCTACGAGCAGTACTTC	CASSFYRGYEQYF